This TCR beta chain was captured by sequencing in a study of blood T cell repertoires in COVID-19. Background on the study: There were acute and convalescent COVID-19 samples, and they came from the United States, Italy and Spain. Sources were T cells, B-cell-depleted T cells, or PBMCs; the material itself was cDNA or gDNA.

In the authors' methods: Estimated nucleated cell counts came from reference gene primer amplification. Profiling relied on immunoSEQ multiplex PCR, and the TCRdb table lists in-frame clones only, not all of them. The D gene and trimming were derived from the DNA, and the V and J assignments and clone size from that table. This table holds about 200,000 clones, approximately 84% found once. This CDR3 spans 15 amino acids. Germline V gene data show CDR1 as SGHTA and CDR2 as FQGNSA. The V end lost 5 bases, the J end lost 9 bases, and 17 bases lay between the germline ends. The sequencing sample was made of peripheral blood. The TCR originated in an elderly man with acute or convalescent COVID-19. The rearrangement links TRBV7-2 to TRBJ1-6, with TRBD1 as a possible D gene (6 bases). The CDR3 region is CASSRAGGASSPLHF. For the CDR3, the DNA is TGTGCCAGCAGCCGGGCGGGGGGCGCATCTTCACCCCTCCACTTT.